These 20 T cell receptor beta chains were sequenced from one sample in a study of OX40 agonist ivuxolimab in advanced cancers. The method was immunoSEQ multiplex PCR; TCRdb's version includes in-frame clones alone and lacks a portion of them. Of approximately 100,000 clones listed, 75% to 95% are singletons. The sequenced sample was CD4+ or CD8+ T cells sorted from blood, obtained in a trial of the OX40 agonist ivuxolimab. All receptors derive from an adult with an advanced solid tumor such as melanoma, head and neck, liver or kidney cancer.

The chain employs TRBV5-1 and TRBJ2-3, with 9 bases lining up with TRBD2. The CDR3 runs 18 residues. Germline V lookup: CDR1 SGHRS, CDR2 YFSETQ. The V gene end was trimmed by 0 bases and the J gene end by 1 base; junction bases not matched to a gene: 9. The CDR3 loop reads CASSLGPSGILRTDTQYF. For the CDR3, the DNA is TGCGCCAGCAGCTTGGGACCTAGCGGGATCCTCCGCACAGATACGCAGTATTTT.

The chain uses TRBV11-2 and TRBJ2-1, with 8 nucleotides matching TRBD1. CDR3 length: 14 amino acids. Germline V gives CDR1 SGHAT, CDR2 FQNNGV. V trimming: 6 bases; J trimming: 3 bases; junction bases outside the gene matches: 4. Here the CDR3 DNA reads TGTGCCAGCAGTTCCGGGACAGGCTACAATGAGCAGTTCTTC. Translation: CASSSGTGYNEQFF.

The V and J genes are TRBV25-1 and TRBJ2-5; 11 nucleotides match TRBD2. Germline-derived CDR1 and CDR2 are MGHDK and SYGVNS. The CDR3 totals 16 residues. The trim removed 6 bases at V and 2 bases at J, leaving 8 bases unmatched. CDR3 DNA sequence: TGTGCCAGCAGCCGCCCCCTAGCGGGAGGTCAAGAGACCCAGTACTTC. Translating it yields CASSRPLAGGQETQYF.

The V gene is TRBV7-9, the J gene TRBJ2-1; a possible D gene is TRBD1 (6 bases). Germline CDR1 and CDR2: SEHNR and FQNEAQ (reference sequence). Between the trimmed V and J ends, which lost 9 bases and 7 bases, there was a span of 22 bases. The length of the CDR3 is 15 residues. CDR3 sequence reads: CASTHRDNGRNEQFF. The CDR3 DNA is TGTGCCAGTACCCACAGGGACAACGGACGGAATGAGCAGTTCTTC.

The chain employs TRBV5-1 and TRBJ2-3, with 12 bases fitting TRBD2. Germline CDR1 reads SGHRS; CDR2 reads YFSETQ. The J segment lost 5 bases and the V segment lost 0 bases, leaving 4 bases of the junction unmatched. The CDR3 is 16 residues long. CDR3 in amino acids: CASSLALAGGIDTQYF. CDR3 in DNA: TGCGCCAGCAGCTTGGCACTAGCGGGAGGTATAGATACGCAGTATTTT.

The chain combines TRBV19 with TRBJ1-1, with D possibly being TRBD1 (5 bases). Germline V CDR1 and CDR2: LNHDA, SQIVND (reference sequence). V dropped 5 bases and J dropped 6 bases, with 16 bases sitting between them. The CDR3 loop spans 14 amino acids. This chain's CDR3 is CASSARGSDAEAFF. As DNA, the CDR3 is TGTGCCAGTAGTGCCCGGGGGTCGGACGCTGAAGCTTTCTTT.

The V and J genes are TRBV4-3 and TRBJ2-5; no clear D. This CDR3 has 16 residues. Per the germline V gene, CDR1 is LGHNA and CDR2 is YSLEER. Trimming cost V 1 base and J 3 bases, with 15 bases left between them. The CDR3 is CASSQAAIPGEETQYF. CDR3 nucleotides: TGCGCCAGCAGCCAAGCTGCGATCCCGGGCGAAGAGACCCAGTACTTC.

The chain has TRBV28 and TRBJ1-1, with 7 bases identical to TRBD1. Germline values: CDR1 MDHEN, CDR2 SYDVKM. V trimming: 6 bases; J trimming: 5 bases; junction bases outside the gene matches: 9. This CDR3 comprises 14 residues. The CDR3 DNA follows: TGTGCCAGCAGCCCGCCCACAGGGGCGACTGAAGCTTTCTTT. This encodes CASSPPTGATEAFF.

The chain links TRBV18 to TRBJ2-1, with TRBD1 matching 7 bases. Per the germline V gene, CDR1 is KGHSH and CDR2 is LQKENI. There are 16 residues in the CDR3. The J segment lost 0 bases and the V segment lost 1 base, leaving 3 bases of the junction unmatched. In nucleotides, the CDR3 is TGTGCCAGCTCACCACGACAGGGAAGCTCCTACAATGAGCAGTTCTTC. It codes for CASSPRQGSSYNEQFF.

The rearrangement uses TRBV7-3 and TRBJ1-1; D call uncertain. V lost 6 bases to trimming and J lost 0 bases, with 8 bases between them. CDR1 and CDR2 from the germline V gene are SGHTA and FQGTGA. This CDR3 spans 13 amino acids. The CDR3 is CASSQDLNTEAFF. CDR3 sequence (DNA): TGTGCCAGCAGTCAGGACCTGAACACTGAAGCTTTCTTT.

The chain carries TRBV25-1 and TRBJ2-2; D call uncertain. Trimming removed 3 bases from V and 1 base from J, with 12 bases in between. The CDR3 spans 16 residues. The germline gives CDR1 MGHDK, CDR2 SYGVNS. This CDR3 is CASSDPIGVNTGELFF. CDR3 coding DNA: TGTGCCAGCAGTGATCCGATTGGAGTGAACACCGGGGAGCTGTTTTTT.

The chain couples TRBV6-5 to TRBJ1-2; TRBD1 might be the D (5 bases). The germline CDR1 and CDR2 sequences are MNHEY and SVGAGI. The CDR3 spans 16 residues. V was shortened by 0 bases and J by 0 bases, with 11 bases between the two germline ends. For the CDR3, the DNA is TGTGCCAGCAGTTACTCGAGATGGGGCGCTAACTATGGCTACACCTTC. Protein sequence: CASSYSRWGANYGYTF.

The V and J genes are TRBV5-6 and TRBJ2-5; D could derive from TRBD1 or TRBD2 (5 bases each). CDR1 and CDR2 (germline): SGHDT, YYEEEE. The CDR3 runs 15 residues. V shed 0 bases and J shed 3 bases, with 12 bases lying between them. The CDR3 protein is CASSLGWVGEETQYF. DNA of the CDR3: TGTGCCAGCAGCTTGGGGTGGGTGGGGGAAGAGACCCAGTACTTC.

This sequence joins TRBV7-2 and TRBJ1-2; no clear D. The CDR3 covers 13 residues. Trimming stripped 1 base from V and 3 bases from J, with 6 bases between. Looked up from germline, CDR1 is SGHTA and CDR2 is FQGNSA. CDR3 sequence: CASSLGRDYGYTF. The CDR3 DNA follows: TGTGCCAGCAGCTTAGGGCGGGACTATGGCTACACCTTC. Based on the CDR3 plus reference TRBV7-2 and TRBJ1-2, the full variable domain is GAGVSQSPSNKVTEKGKDVELRCDPISGHTALYWYRQSLGQGLEFLIYFQGNSAPDKSGLPSDRFSAERTGGSVSTLTIQRTQQEDSAVYLCASSLGRDYGYTFGSGTRLTVV.

Comment on this clone: The junction departs from the called germline gene at one end, perhaps through a read error. This chain links TRBV5-4 with TRBJ2-2; 7 bases are a match to TRBD1. This CDR3 spans 15 amino acids. The germline V gene has CDR1 SGHNT and CDR2 YYREEE (reference sequence). The CDR3 spells CASSLPTGNNGELFF. In nucleotides, the CDR3 is TGTGCCAGCAGCTTACCGACAGGGAACAACGGGGAGCTGTTTTTT.

The chain joins TRBV7-9 to TRBJ2-3, with a weak D call TRBD2 (5 bases). Trimming stripped 5 bases from V and 2 bases from J, with 14 bases between. CDR1 is SEHNR, CDR2 FQNEAQ, per germline (reference sequence). The CDR3 contains 15 residues. CDR3 sequence (DNA): TGTGCCAGCAGCCCGCGGGTCCGGCTCACAGATACGCAGTATTTT. It codes for CASSPRVRLTDTQYF.

The chain links TRBV27 to TRBJ1-2; maybe TRBD1 (6 bases). Deletions cut 8 bases from V and 1 base from J, with 14 bases between. In germline, CDR1 is MNHEY, CDR2 SMNVEV (reference sequence). CDR3 size: 14 residues. CDR3 DNA: TGTGCCAGCGGACCCGGCAGGGGTAACTATGGCTACACCTTC. Translation: CASGPGRGNYGYTF.

This CDR3 reads CASSGDRGRADTQYF. The CDR3 bases are TGTGCCAGCAGTGGGGACAGGGGCAGGGCAGATACGCAGTATTTT. J is TRBJ2-3 and V is TRBV2; TRBD1 agrees at 10 bases. There are 15 residues in the CDR3. From germline, CDR1 is SNHLY and CDR2 FYNNEI. V gave up 4 bases and J gave up 4 bases; unmatched junction bases: 5.

This rearrangement joins TRBV7-2 to TRBJ2-3; D unresolved. V was trimmed by 1 base and J by 5 bases, leaving 7 bases between them. CDR3 length equals 13 residues. In germline, CDR1 is SGHTA, CDR2 FQGNSA. This CDR3 is CASSLEWLDTQYF. The CDR3 coding sequence is TGTGCCAGCAGCTTAGAATGGTTAGATACGCAGTATTTT. The full variable domain, in which reference TRBV7-2 and TRBJ2-3 provide the parts outside the CDR3, is GAGVSQSPSNKVTEKGKDVELRCDPISGHTALYWYRQSLGQGLEFLIYFQGNSAPDKSGLPSDRFSAERTGGSVSTLTIQRTQQEDSAVYLCASSLEWLDTQYFGPGTRLTVL.

This CDR3 is CASSQKTGKGSGNTIYF. CDR3 sequence (DNA): TGCGCCAGCAGTCAAAAGACCGGGAAGGGCTCTGGAAACACCATATATTTT. The chain recombines TRBV23-1 with TRBJ1-3; D not resolved. TRBV23-1 is known as an ORF, though its function is uncertain. Trimming removed 2 bases at V and 0 bases at J, with 14 bases between. This CDR3 is 17 amino acids long.